What follows are 24 T cell receptor beta chains derived from one specimen sequenced in a study of glioma-infiltrating T cells. The iRepertoire nested amplicon-rescue multiplex PCR amplified TCR alpha and beta CDR3s from RNA. MiXCR, applied by TCRdb to the multiplex PCR reads, yields one record per CDR3 protein. Among a few hundred thousand distinct CDR3 sequences listed, about 40% were seen once. Sequencing used glioma tissue, nonneoplastic brain tissue, or PBMCs (not recorded which). All receptors come from a human donor with low-grade glioma or glioblastoma, undergoing nonglioma brain surgery, or in good health (not recorded which).

The chain joins TRBV12-3 or TRBV12-4 to TRBJ2-5; 9 bases map to TRBD2. This CDR3 has 14 residues. V lost 3 bases to trimming and J lost 3 bases; unmatched junction nucleotides: 2. In nucleotides, the CDR3 is TGTGCCAGCAGTTTCTCTAGCGGGAAAGAGACCCAGTACTTC. It translates to CASSFSSGKETQYF.

This clonotype has a handful of counts. The gene calls are TRBV2 and TRBJ1-1; D not certain. Trimming removed 7 bases at V and 0 bases at J, with 18 bases between. The germline V gene has CDR1 SNHLY and CDR2 FYNNEI. The CDR3 length is 16 residues. The CDR3 spells CASTSEVAAMNTEAFF. The CDR3 bases are TGTGCCAGCACCTCCGAGGTGGCAGCGATGAACACTGAAGCTTTCTTT.

The chain employs TRBV7-3 and TRBJ2-1, with TRBD2 matching 10 bases. CDR1 SGHTA and CDR2 FQGTGA come from the germline V gene. This CDR3 is 14 amino acids long. Trimming cost V 7 bases and J 4 bases; bases outside gene matches: 4. The CDR3 is CASTVLAGYNEQFF. The CDR3 bases are TGTGCCAGCACCGTACTAGCGGGGTACAATGAGCAGTTCTTC.

The CDR3 DNA sequence: TGCAGTGCTAGAGCGAAGTCTACAGGGGTGCCTTCTGGAAACACCATATATTTT. The encoded protein is CSARAKSTGVPSGNTIYF. The gene calls are TRBV20-1 and TRBJ1-3, with 7 nucleotides matching TRBD1. Per germline, CDR1 DFQATT and CDR2 SNEGSKA (reference sequence). This CDR3 region has 18 residues. The V gene end was trimmed by 1 base and the J gene end by 1 base; junction bases not matched to a gene: 13.

In this sample, this clonotype turned up a few times. The rearrangement uses TRBV6-2 or TRBV6-3 and TRBJ2-7; TRBD2 aligns across 8 bases. The CDR3 extends over 14 amino acids. Germline CDR1 is MNHEY and CDR2 is SVGEGT. J was trimmed by 3 bases and V by 7 bases; bases with no gene match: 8. The CDR3, as DNA: TGTGCCAGCAAAAAACGGGAGGGGATCTACGAGCAGTACTTC. Protein product: CASKKREGIYEQYF.

This clonotype came up a few times. This rearrangement joins TRBV6-2 or TRBV6-3 to TRBJ2-7; 7 positions match TRBD1. Germline trimming cut 5 bases from V and 8 bases from J; bases unmatched to any gene: 15. CDR1 and CDR2 (germline): MNHEY, SVGEGT. This CDR3 spans 15 amino acids. The CDR3 is CASSNLRQGRLKQYF. CDR3 coding DNA: TGTGCCAGCAGTAATTTAAGACAGGGCCGATTGAAGCAGTACTTC.

V is TRBV18 and J is TRBJ2-5; TRBD1 aligns across 8 bases. This CDR3 region has 14 residues. V lost 2 bases and J lost 5; bases outside the gene matches: 4. The germline V gene encodes CDR1 KGHSH and CDR2 LQKENI. The CDR3 DNA sequence: TGTGCCAGCTCACCATCAGGGGGCAGGGAGACCCAGTACTTC. Its translation is CASSPSGGRETQYF.

Comments on this clonotype: Because it lacks the conserved phenylalanine or tryptophan at the end, this CDR3 is likely a read error. The genes are TRBV3-1 and TRBJ2-1; TRBD1 agrees at 8 bases. Germline V gives CDR1 LGHDT, CDR2 YNNKEL (reference sequence). The CDR3 runs to 17 residues. The V segment lost 0 bases and the J segment 5 bases; nucleotides outside the gene matches: 9. DNA of the CDR3: TGTGCCAGCAGCCAAGATCATAGGACAGGGCGCGACAATGAGCAGTTCTTA. This encodes CASSQDHRTGRDNEQFL.

On this clonotype: A much more abundant neighbour one base away suggests this may be a read error. The V gene is TRBV28, the J gene TRBJ2-5; 9 bases align to TRBD1. V lost 9 bases to trimming and J lost 4 bases; unmatched junction nucleotides: 6. Per the germline V gene, CDR1 is MDHEN and CDR2 is SYDVKM. The CDR3 extends over 13 amino acids. The CDR3 protein is CASIGTGRETQYF. The CDR3 bases are TGTGCCAGTATTGGGACAGGGCGAGAGACCCAGTACTTC.

The rearrangement links TRBV12-3 or TRBV12-4 to TRBJ1-5, with TRBD1 matching 7 bases. The trim removed 6 bases at V and 6 bases at J, leaving 8 bases unmatched. The CDR3 runs to 14 residues. The CDR3 region is CASSLTGSGQPQHF. In nucleotides, the CDR3 is TGTGCCAGCAGCTTGACAGGGTCCGGTCAGCCCCAGCATTTT.

This clonotype was observed a few times. The V call is TRBV7-2, the J call TRBJ1-5; TRBD1 might be the D (6 bases). CDR1 is SGHTA, CDR2 FQGNSA, per germline. V was pared by 5 bases and J by 1 base, with 9 bases between. The CDR3 has 14 amino acids. The CDR3 nucleotides are TGTGCCAGCAGCCGACAGGAAAGCAATCAGCCCCAGCATTTT. This codes for CASSRQESNQPQHF.

This clonotype was picked up many times. The rearrangement uses TRBV27 and TRBJ2-3, with 8 nucleotides matching TRBD2. Germline V gene sequence: CDR1 MNHEY, CDR2 SMNVEV (reference sequence). V lost 5 bases to trimming and J lost 2 bases; unmatched junction nucleotides: 6. CDR3 size: 15 residues. CDR3 protein: CASSTLAGTTDTQYF. CDR3 sequence (DNA): TGTGCCAGCAGTACATTAGCGGGGACCACAGATACGCAGTATTTT.

This clonotype was picked up a small number of times. The chain joins TRBV7-2 to TRBJ2-7; 7 nucleotides align to TRBD2. The CDR3 is 14 amino acids. Per germline, CDR1 SGHTA and CDR2 FQGNSA. The V gene end was trimmed by 5 bases and the J gene end by 6 bases; junction bases not matched to a gene: 10. CDR3 DNA sequence: TGTGCCAGCAGCCGGGGACTAACCTCGGGCGAGCAGTACTTC. Translating gives CASSRGLTSGEQYF.

The V call is TRBV7-9, the J call TRBJ2-7; D is undetermined. Germline CDR1 SEHNR, CDR2 FQNEAQ (reference sequence). CDR3 size: 13 residues. The V end lost 2 bases, the J end lost 4 bases, and 9 bases lay between the germline ends. The CDR3 loop reads CASSLRERYEQYF. The CDR3 nucleotides read TGTGCCAGCAGCTTAAGAGAGAGGTACGAGCAGTACTTC.

In its sample, this clonotype was seen a few times. The chain recombines TRBV24-1 with TRBJ2-7, with D uncertain. Trimming pared 3 bases from V and 3 bases from J, leaving 14 bases between. CDR3 size: 15 residues. CDR1 is KGHDR and CDR2 is SFDVKD in the germline V gene. For the CDR3, the DNA is TGTGCCACCAGTGATCCTCGGACGGCTGGCTACGAGCAGTACTTC. Protein product: CATSDPRTAGYEQYF.

J is TRBJ2-6 and V is TRBV27, with 9 bases aligning to TRBD1. The CDR3 has 18 amino acids. V lost 4 bases, J lost 0 bases, and 7 bases stayed unmatched. Germline CDR1 and CDR2: MNHEY and SMNVEV (reference sequence). Here the CDR3 reads CASSSRTGASSGANVLTF. CDR3 in DNA: TGTGCCAGCAGTTCCCGGACAGGGGCGAGCTCTGGGGCCAACGTCCTGACTTTC.

The gene calls are TRBV12-3 or TRBV12-4 and TRBJ1-5; 9 bases align to TRBD1. This CDR3 has 20 amino acids. V shed 2 bases and J 6 bases; nucleotides not matched to a gene: 20. The CDR3 DNA reads TGTGCCAGCAGTTTAACCCGGGACAGGGTTCGGACTTTTCCAAGTCAGCCCCAGCATTTT. The encoded protein is CASSLTRDRVRTFPSQPQHF.

As for this clonotype: Mismatch with germline at one junction end may stem from a read error. The V gene is TRBV18, the J gene TRBJ2-3, with 10 bases aligning to TRBD2. This CDR3 contains 14 residues. Germline CDR1 KGHSH, CDR2 LQKENI. Written as DNA, the CDR3 is TGTGCCAGCTCACGAACTAGCGGGACAGATACGAAGTATTTT. It translates to CASSRTSGTDTKYF. Full variable domain (rest looked up from reference TRBV18 and TRBJ2-3): NAGVMQNPRHLVRRRGQEARLRCSPMKGHSHVYWYRQLPEEGLKFMVYLQKENIIDESGMPKERFSAEFPKEGPSILRIQQVVRGDSAAYFCASSRTSGTDTKYFGPGTRLTVL.

The chain uses TRBV7-2 and TRBJ2-5; 7 bases line up with TRBD2. V shed 5 bases, J shed 4 bases, and the junction held 10 bases outside the gene matches. CDR1 is SGHTA and CDR2 is FQGNSA in the germline V gene. The CDR3 contains 15 residues. The CDR3 loop is CASSIRAGWGETQYF. DNA for the CDR3: TGTGCCAGCAGCATCCGAGCGGGATGGGGAGAGACCCAGTACTTC.

With regard to this clonotype: One junction end does not reproduce the germline sequence, and a read error may be involved. The J gene is TRBJ1-1, the V gene TRBV28; 7 nucleotides agree with TRBD1. Germline lookup yields CDR1 MDHEN and CDR2 SYDVKM. The CDR3 runs to 15 residues. The CDR3 loop reads CASWKKGGWNTEAFF. CDR3 nucleotides: TGTGCCAGCTGGAAAAAAGGGGGCTGGAACACTGAGGCTTTCTTT.

As regards this clonotype: One junction end does not reproduce the germline sequence, and a read error may be involved. This chain links TRBV28 with TRBJ2-7; the match to TRBD2 covers 9 bases. The CDR3 length is 17 residues. The germline CDR1 and CDR2 sequences are MDHEN and SYDVKM. CDR3 region: CASSLSAGASGAHERYF. The CDR3 DNA follows: TGTGCCAGCAGTTTATCCGCGGGGGCTAGCGGGGCCCACGAGCGGTACTTC.

In its sample, this clonotype was seen many times. The rearrangement joins TRBV28 to TRBJ1-5; D uncertain. Germline V lookup: CDR1 MDHEN, CDR2 SYDVKM. V shed 5 bases and J shed 2 bases, with 13 bases lying between them. CDR3 length: 15 amino acids. CDR3: CASSLVDFGNQPQHF. For the CDR3, the DNA is TGTGCCAGCAGTCTCGTAGACTTTGGCAATCAGCCCCAGCATTTT.

Comments on this clonotype: At one end, the junction sequence differs from germline, possibly due to a read error. The chain employs TRBV7-2 and TRBJ2-1, with 8 bases fitting TRBD2. This CDR3 region has 17 residues. Germline CDR1 and CDR2: SGHTA and FQGNSA. The CDR3 region is CASSLVSAGAANNEQSF. The DNA of the CDR3 is TGTGCCAGCAGCTTAGTGTCAGCGGGAGCTGCTAACAATGAGCAGTCCTTC.

This clonotype was detected a few times. V is TRBV4-3 and J is TRBJ2-3, with D possibly matching TRBD2 (6 bases). V was trimmed by 4 bases and J by 6 bases, leaving 17 bases between them. The CDR3 extends over 15 amino acids. The germline gives CDR1 LGHNA, CDR2 YSLEER. As DNA, the CDR3 is TGCGCCAGCAGCCCCCTGCGTTGGGGGGACGATACGCAGTATTTT. Translation: CASSPLRWGDDTQYF.